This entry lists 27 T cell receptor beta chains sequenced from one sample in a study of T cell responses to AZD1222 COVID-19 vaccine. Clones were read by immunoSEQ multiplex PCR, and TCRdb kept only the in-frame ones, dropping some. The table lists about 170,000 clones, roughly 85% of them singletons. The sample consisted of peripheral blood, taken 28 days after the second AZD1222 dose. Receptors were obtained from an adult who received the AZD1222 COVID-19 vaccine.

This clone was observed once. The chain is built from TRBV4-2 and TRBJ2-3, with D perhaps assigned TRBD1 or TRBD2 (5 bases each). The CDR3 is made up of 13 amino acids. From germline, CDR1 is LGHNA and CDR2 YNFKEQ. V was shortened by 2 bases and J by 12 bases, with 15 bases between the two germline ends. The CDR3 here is CASSQIQGANQYF. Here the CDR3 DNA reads TGTGCCAGCAGCCAAATTCAGGGAGCGAATCAGTATTTT.

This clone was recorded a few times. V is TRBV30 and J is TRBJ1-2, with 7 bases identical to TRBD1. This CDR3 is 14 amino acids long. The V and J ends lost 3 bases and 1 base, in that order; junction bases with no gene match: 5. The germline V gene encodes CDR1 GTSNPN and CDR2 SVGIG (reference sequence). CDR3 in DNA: TGTGCCTGGAGCAAGACAGGGAGTAACTATGGCTACACCTTC. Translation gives CAWSKTGSNYGYTF. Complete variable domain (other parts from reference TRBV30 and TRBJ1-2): SQTIHQWPATLVQPVGSPLSLECTVEGTSNPNLYWYRQAAGRGLQLLFYSVGIGQISSEVPQNLSASRPQDRQFILSSKKLLLSDSGFYLCAWSKTGSNYGYTFGSGTRLTVV.

The CDR3 region is CASSQIMNTEAFF. The CDR3 DNA reads TGCGCCAGCAGCCAAATCATGAACACTGAAGCTTTCTTT. V is TRBV4-1 and J is TRBJ1-1; D gene ambiguous. The germline V and J ends were trimmed by 2 bases and 0 bases, with 4 bases remaining between them. Germline-derived CDR1 and CDR2 are MGHRA and YSYEKL. The CDR3 covers 13 residues.

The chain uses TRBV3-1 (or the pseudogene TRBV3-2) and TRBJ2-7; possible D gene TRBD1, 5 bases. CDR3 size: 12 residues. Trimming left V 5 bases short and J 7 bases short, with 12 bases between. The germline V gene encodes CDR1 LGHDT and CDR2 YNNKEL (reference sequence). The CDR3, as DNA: TGTGCCAGCAGCTCGTGGGGCCTGGAGCAGTACTTC. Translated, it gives CASSSWGLEQYF.

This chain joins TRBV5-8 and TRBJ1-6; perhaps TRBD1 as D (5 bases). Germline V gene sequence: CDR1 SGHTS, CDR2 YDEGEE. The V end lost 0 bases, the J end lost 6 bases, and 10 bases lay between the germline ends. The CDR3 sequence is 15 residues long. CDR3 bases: TGTGCCAGCAGCTTGGGACAGCTCGTTAATTCACCCCTCCACTTT. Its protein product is CASSLGQLVNSPLHF.

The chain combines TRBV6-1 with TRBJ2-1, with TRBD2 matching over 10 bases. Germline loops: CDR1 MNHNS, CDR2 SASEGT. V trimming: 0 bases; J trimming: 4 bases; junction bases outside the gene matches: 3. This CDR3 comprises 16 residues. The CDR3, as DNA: TGTGCCAGCAGTGAAGCAAGCGGGGGGGTTTACAATGAGCAGTTCTTC. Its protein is CASSEASGGVYNEQFF.

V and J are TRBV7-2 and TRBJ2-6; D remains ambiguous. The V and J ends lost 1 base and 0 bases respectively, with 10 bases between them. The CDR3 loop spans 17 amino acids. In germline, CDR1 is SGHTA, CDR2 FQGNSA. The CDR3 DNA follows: TGTGCCAGCAGCTTAGGTGGCAGACGCTCTGGGGCCAACGTCCTGACTTTC. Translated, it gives CASSLGGRRSGANVLTF.

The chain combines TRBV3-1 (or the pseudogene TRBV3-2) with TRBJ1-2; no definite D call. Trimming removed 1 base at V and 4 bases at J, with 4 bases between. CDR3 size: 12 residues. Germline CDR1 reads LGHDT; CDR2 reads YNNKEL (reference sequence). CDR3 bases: TGTGCCAGCAGCCAAGCCAGCTATGGCTACACCTTC. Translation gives CASSQASYGYTF.

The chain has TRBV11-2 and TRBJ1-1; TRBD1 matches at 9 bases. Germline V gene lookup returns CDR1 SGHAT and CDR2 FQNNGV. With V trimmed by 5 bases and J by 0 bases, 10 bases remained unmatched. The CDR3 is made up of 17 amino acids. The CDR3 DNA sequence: TGTGCCAGCAGCCCACGACAGGGGGGAATATTGAACACTGAAGCTTTCTTT. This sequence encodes CASSPRQGGILNTEAFF.

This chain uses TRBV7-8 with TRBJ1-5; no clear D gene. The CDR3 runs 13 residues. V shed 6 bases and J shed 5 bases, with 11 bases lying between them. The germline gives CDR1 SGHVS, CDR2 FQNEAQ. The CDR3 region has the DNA TGTGCCAGCAGGAAGCGGGGTGATCAGCCCCAGCATTTT. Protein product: CASRKRGDQPQHF. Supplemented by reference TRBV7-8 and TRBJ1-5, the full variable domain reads GAGVSQSPRYKVAKRGQDVALRCDPISGHVSLFWYQQALGQGPEFLTYFQNEAQLDKSGLPSDRFFAERPEGSVSTLKIQRTQQEDSAVYLCASRKRGDQPQHFGDGTRLSIL.

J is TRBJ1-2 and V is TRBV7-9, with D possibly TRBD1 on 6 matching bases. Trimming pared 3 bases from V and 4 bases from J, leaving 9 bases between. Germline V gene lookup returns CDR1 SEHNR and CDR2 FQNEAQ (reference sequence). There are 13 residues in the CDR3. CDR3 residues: CASSFSGVYGYTF. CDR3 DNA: TGTGCCAGCAGCTTTTCAGGGGTCTATGGCTACACCTTC.

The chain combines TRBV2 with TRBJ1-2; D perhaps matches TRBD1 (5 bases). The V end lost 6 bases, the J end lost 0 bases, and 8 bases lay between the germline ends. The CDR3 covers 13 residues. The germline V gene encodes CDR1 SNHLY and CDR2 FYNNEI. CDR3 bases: TGTGCCAGCAGGGACATCTCTAACTATGGCTACACCTTC. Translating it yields CASRDISNYGYTF.

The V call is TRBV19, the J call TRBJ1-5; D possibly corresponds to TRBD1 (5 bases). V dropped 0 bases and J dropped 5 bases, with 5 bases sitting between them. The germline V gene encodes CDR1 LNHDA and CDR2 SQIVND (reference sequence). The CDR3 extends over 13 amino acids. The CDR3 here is CASSIDRDQPQHF. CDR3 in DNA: TGTGCCAGTAGTATAGACAGGGATCAGCCCCAGCATTTT.

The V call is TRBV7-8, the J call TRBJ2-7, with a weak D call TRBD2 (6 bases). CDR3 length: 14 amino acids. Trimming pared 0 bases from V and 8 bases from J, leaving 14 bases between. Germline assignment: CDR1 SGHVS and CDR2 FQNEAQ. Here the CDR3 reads CASSLAGWDFQQYF. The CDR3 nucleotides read TGTGCCAGCAGCTTAGCTGGGTGGGACTTCCAGCAGTACTTC.

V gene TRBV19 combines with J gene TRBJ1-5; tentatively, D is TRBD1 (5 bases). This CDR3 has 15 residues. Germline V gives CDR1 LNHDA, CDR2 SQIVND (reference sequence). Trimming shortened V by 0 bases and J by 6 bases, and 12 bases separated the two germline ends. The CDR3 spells CASSIEGYRGQPQHF. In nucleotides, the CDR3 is TGTGCCAGTAGTATAGAGGGTTATAGGGGTCAGCCCCAGCATTTT.

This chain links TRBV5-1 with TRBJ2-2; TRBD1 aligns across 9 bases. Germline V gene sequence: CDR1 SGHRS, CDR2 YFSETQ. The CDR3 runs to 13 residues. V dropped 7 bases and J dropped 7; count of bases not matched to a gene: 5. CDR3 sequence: CASGGQGSGELFF. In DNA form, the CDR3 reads TGCGCCAGCGGTGGACAGGGGAGCGGGGAGCTGTTTTTT.

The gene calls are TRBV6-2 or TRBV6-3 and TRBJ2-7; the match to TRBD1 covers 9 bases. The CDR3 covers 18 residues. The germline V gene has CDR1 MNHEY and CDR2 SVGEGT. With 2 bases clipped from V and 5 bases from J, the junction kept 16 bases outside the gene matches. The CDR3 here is CASSYRGVRDRVSHEQYF. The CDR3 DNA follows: TGTGCCAGCAGTTACAGGGGGGTTCGGGACAGGGTCTCTCACGAGCAGTACTTC.

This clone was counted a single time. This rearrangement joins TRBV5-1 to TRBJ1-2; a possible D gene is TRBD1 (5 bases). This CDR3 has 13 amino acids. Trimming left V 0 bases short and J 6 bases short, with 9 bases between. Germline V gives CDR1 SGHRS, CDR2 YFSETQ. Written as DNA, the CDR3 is TGCGCCAGCAGCTTGGTGGGGGAGGATGGCTACACCTTC. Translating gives CASSLVGEDGYTF. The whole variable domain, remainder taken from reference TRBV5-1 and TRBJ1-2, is KAGVTQTPRYLIKTRGQQVTLSCSPISGHRSVSWYQQTPGQGLQFLFEYFSETQRNKGNFPGRFSGRQFSNSRSEMNVSTLELGDSALYLCASSLVGEDGYTFGSGTRLTVV.

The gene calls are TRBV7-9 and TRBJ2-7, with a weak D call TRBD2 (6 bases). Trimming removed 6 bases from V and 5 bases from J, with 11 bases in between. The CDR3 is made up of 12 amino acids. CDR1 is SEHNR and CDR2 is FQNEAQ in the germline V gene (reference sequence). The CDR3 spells CASRGRGNEQYF. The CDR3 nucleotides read TGTGCCAGCAGGGGGCGGGGAAACGAGCAGTACTTC.

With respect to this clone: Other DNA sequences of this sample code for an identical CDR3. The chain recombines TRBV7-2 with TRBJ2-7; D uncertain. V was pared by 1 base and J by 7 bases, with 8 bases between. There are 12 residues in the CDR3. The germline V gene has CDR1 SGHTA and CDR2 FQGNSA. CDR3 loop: CASSLEVGEQYF. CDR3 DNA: TGTGCCAGCAGCTTAGAAGTAGGGGAGCAGTACTTC.

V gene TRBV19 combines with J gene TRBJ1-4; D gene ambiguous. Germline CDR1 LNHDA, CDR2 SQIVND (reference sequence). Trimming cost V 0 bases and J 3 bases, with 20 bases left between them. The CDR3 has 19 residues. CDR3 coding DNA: TGTGCCAGTAGTATAGATGGACGGGAGGGAGCGAGGGCTAATGAAAAACTGTTTTTT. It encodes CASSIDGREGARANEKLFF.

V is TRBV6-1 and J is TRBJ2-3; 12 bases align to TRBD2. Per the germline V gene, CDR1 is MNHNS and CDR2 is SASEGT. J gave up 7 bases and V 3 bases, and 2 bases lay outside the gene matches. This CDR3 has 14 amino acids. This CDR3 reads CASSETSGGHTQYF. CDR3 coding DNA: TGTGCCAGCAGTGAGACTAGCGGGGGACATACGCAGTATTTT.

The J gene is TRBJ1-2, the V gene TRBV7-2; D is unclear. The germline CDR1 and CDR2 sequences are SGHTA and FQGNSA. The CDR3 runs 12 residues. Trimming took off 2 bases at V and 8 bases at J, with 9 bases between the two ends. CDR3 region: CASSLRRGGYTF. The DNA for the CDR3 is TGTGCCAGCAGCTTAAGGCGTGGGGGCTACACCTTC. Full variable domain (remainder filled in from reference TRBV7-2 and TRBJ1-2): GAGVSQSPSNKVTEKGKDVELRCDPISGHTALYWYRQSLGQGLEFLIYFQGNSAPDKSGLPSDRFSAERTGGSVSTLTIQRTQQEDSAVYLCASSLRRGGYTFGSGTRLTVV.

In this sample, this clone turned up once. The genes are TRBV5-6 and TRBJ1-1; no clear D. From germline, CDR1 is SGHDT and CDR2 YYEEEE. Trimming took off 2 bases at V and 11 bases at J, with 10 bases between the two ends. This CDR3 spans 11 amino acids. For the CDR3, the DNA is TGTGCCAGCAGCTTTTTGGAGGAGGCTTTCTTT. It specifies CASSFLEEAFF.

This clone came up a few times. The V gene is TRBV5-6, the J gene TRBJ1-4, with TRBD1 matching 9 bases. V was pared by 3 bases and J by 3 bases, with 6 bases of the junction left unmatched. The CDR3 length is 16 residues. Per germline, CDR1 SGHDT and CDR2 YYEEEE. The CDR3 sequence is CASSSIQGASNEKLFF. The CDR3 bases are TGTGCCAGCAGCTCAATACAGGGGGCATCTAATGAAAAACTGTTTTTT.

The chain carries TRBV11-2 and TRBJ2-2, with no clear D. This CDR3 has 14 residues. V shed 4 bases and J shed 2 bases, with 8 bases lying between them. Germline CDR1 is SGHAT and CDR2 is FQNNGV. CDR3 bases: TGTGCCAGCAGCTCGGCGACTAACACCGGGGAGCTGTTTTTT. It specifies CASSSATNTGELFF.

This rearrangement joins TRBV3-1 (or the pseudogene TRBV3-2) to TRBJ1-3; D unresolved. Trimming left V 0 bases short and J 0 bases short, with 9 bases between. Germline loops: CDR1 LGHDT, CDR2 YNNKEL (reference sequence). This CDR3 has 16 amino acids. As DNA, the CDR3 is TGTGCCAGCAGCCAAGAGATTCGTAGCTCTGGAAACACCATATATTTT. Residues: CASSQEIRSSGNTIYF.